This paragraph covers one T cell receptor beta chain sequence. These data come from a study of control samples from healthy donors and cancer patients. This CDR3 is 14 amino acids long. Losses at the gene ends were 5 bases for V and 5 bases for J; bases not matched to a gene: 11. The germline CDR1 and CDR2 sequences are GTSNPN and SVGIG (reference sequence). Libraries were prepared by immunoSEQ multiplex PCR; TCRdb keeps only in-frame clonotypes and omits some of them. Here the sample spans 40,000 to 55,000 clones, more than 85% being singletons. The sample comprised PBMCs. The gene calls are TRBV30 and TRBJ2-5; 7 bases agree with TRBD1. The receptor comes from a woman aged 45-65 years with head and neck cancer. The CDR3 protein is CAWSIQGGSETQYF. CDR3 DNA sequence: TGTGCCTGGTCCATCCAAGGGGGCTCTGAGACCCAGTACTTC.